This paragraph reports one T cell receptor beta chain. Its antigen is still unknown. Measured with immunoSEQ multiplex PCR; TCRdb has only the in-frame clones, and not every one. The sample shows 72,000 or so clones, around 82% of them seen only once. This specimen comes from a study of OX40 agonist ivuxolimab in advanced cancers. Study-level results: Partly responding patients at 0.1-3.0 mg/kg showed some of the smallest clonal expansion.

The input for sequencing was CD4+ or CD8+ T cells sorted from blood, taken in a trial of the OX40 agonist ivuxolimab. This clonotype originated in an adult with an advanced solid tumor such as melanoma, head and neck, liver or kidney cancer.

The CDR3 nucleotides read TGTGCCAGCAGCTTGGCTGCCGGGACAGCCGGAAACACCATATATTTT. Protein: CASSLAAGTAGNTIYF. The V and J genes are TRBV5-4 and TRBJ1-3; 7 bases line up with TRBD1. The J segment lost 4 bases and the V segment lost 0 bases, leaving 7 bases of the junction unmatched. The CDR3 contains 16 residues. The V gene's germline CDR1 is SGHNT and CDR2 YYREEE (reference sequence).